This TCR beta chain is drawn from a study of T cell responses to AZD1222 COVID-19 vaccine. Germline CDR1 MNHNS, CDR2 SASEGT. J was trimmed by 5 bases and V by 4 bases; bases with no gene match: 12. This CDR3 region has 17 residues. Sequencing was performed with immunoSEQ multiplex PCR; in TCRdb, only in-frame clones are kept and a portion is missing. The table has 95,000 to 130,000 clones, roughly 87% seen once. Overall study results and limits: Repertoire sampling happened only post peak T cell response. Unmutated variant regions are reportedly targeted by nearly half of spike-specific TCRs. Spike-specific TCR depth and breadth grew after two AZD1222 doses.

Notes on this clone: The target antigen is unknown.

The TCR originated in an adult in good health. The V and J genes are TRBV6-1 and TRBJ2-2; 8 nucleotides line up with TRBD1. This sample comprised peripheral blood, obtained on day 0 of AZD1222 vaccination. The CDR3 bases are TGTGCCAGCAGTGGGACAGGGAGCCAGGTTTGGACCGGGGAGCTGTTTTTT. Translated, it gives CASSGTGSQVWTGELFF.